The 24 T cell receptor beta chains presented below share a single source sample, sequenced in a study of T cell repertoires in cytomegalovirus infection. Antigen specificity for these receptors is unknown. TCRdb re-called the reads with MiXCR, one entry per CDR3 protein. The sample lists some 800,000 distinct CDR3 sequences; about 29% were seen once. The sample was cultured CD8+ T cells from PBMCs, taken from culture after CMV antigen stimulation. The receptor set was obtained from a human donor in good health (CMV status not recorded). Some clones in this sample may be carry-over from other donors' samples.

The sample holds a few counts of this clonotype. The chain recombines TRBV11-2 with TRBJ2-2; TRBD1 might be the D (6 bases). This CDR3 is built from 15 residues. CDR1 and CDR2 (germline): SGHAT, FQNNGV. V gave up 4 bases and J gave up 6 bases, with 15 bases separating them. The CDR3 nucleotides are TGTGCCAGCAGCTGGGACGACTCAGGGGCCGGGGAGCTGTTTTTT. Amino acid sequence: CASSWDDSGAGELFF.

This clonotype was detected a few times. The chain is built from TRBV28 and TRBJ2-5; 12 nucleotides align to TRBD2. This CDR3 contains 17 residues. Germline V gives CDR1 MDHEN, CDR2 SYDVKM. With V trimmed by 7 bases and J by 5 bases, 14 bases remained unmatched. This chain's CDR3 is CASIRSRTSGELETQYF. The CDR3 DNA reads TGTGCCAGCATCAGATCCCGGACTAGCGGGGAGTTGGAGACCCAGTACTTC. Using reference TRBV28 and TRBJ2-5 for the parts outside the CDR3, the full variable domain is DVKVTQSSRYLVKRTGEKVFLECVQDMDHENMFWYRQDPGLGLRLIYFSYDVKMKEKGDIPEGYSVSREKKERFSLILESASTNQTSMYLCASIRSRTSGELETQYFGPGTRLLVL.

The J gene is TRBJ1-4, the V gene TRBV15; D not resolved. From germline, CDR1 is LNHNV and CDR2 YYDKDF (reference sequence). This CDR3 has 16 amino acids. Trimming pared 0 bases from V and 2 bases from J, leaving 10 bases between. CDR3 coding DNA: TGTGCCACCAGCAGAGATATGCCACAGACTAATGAAAAACTGTTTTTT. Encoded protein: CATSRDMPQTNEKLFF.

The V and J genes are TRBV19 and TRBJ2-2; TRBD2 aligns across 9 bases. From germline, CDR1 is LNHDA and CDR2 SQIVND (reference sequence). Germline trimming cut 2 bases from V and 5 bases from J; bases unmatched to any gene: 6. The CDR3 has 16 amino acids. CDR3 loop: CASSISVLAGTGELFF. The CDR3 coding sequence is TGTGCCAGTAGTATATCGGTCCTAGCGGGGACCGGGGAGCTGTTTTTT.

The gene calls are TRBV6-6 and TRBJ1-1; a weak D match, TRBD1 (5 bases). Germline V gives CDR1 MNHNY, CDR2 SVGAGI (reference sequence). CDR3 length equals 17 residues. Between the trimmed V and J ends, which lost 2 bases and 0 bases, there was a span of 16 bases. The CDR3 nucleotides are TGTGCCAGCAGTTACGAAGGGGTTCTAGATCTGAACACTGAAGCTTTCTTT. Its protein is CASSYEGVLDLNTEAFF.

The chain carries TRBV7-9 and TRBJ1-2; 7 nucleotides line up with TRBD1. This CDR3 has 14 amino acids. CDR1 SEHNR and CDR2 FQNEAQ come from the germline V gene (reference sequence). V lost 5 bases and J lost 7; bases outside the gene matches: 10. The CDR3 region is CASSHPGQTPGYTF. The CDR3 region has the DNA TGTGCCAGCAGCCACCCGGGACAGACGCCTGGCTACACCTTC.

This chain joins TRBV12-3 or TRBV12-4 and TRBJ2-5; D is perhaps TRBD1 or TRBD2 (6 bases each). This CDR3 comprises 15 residues. V was clipped by 6 bases and J by 5 bases, with 19 bases between them. The CDR3 is CASSLIHGGGETQYF. The CDR3 nucleotides are TGTGCCAGCAGCCTCATACACGGAGGGGGGGAGACCCAGTACTTC.

This sequence joins TRBV27 and TRBJ1-2; 7 nucleotides match TRBD1. Germline V CDR1 and CDR2: MNHEY, SMNVEV (reference sequence). V was clipped by 4 bases and J by 6 bases; unmatched bases: 20. The length of the CDR3 is 18 residues. CDR3 in amino acids: CASSSLLGRGTAGNGYTF. The CDR3 DNA reads as TGTGCCAGCAGTTCCCTATTGGGCCGAGGGACAGCGGGGAATGGCTACACCTTC.

This clonotype showed up just a few times. In DNA, the CDR3 is TGTGCTAGTGGTTTCTGGACAGGGGATAGCGAGACCCAGTACTTC. Amino acids: CASGFWTGDSETQYF. This chain uses TRBV12-5 with TRBJ2-5; 9 nucleotides line up with TRBD1. CDR3 length equals 15 residues. Unmatched junction bases numbered 7, after V lost 3 bases and J lost 5 bases. Germline CDR1 and CDR2: LGHNT and FRNRAP.

This chain uses TRBV5-5 with TRBJ2-7; 8 bases map to TRBD2. This CDR3 contains 13 residues. Germline CDR1 is SGHKS and CDR2 is YYEKEE (reference sequence). V dropped 7 bases and J dropped 3; count of bases not matched to a gene: 6. CDR3 residues: CASRPGTSYEQYF. CDR3 DNA sequence: TGTGCCAGCCGTCCCGGGACTAGCTACGAGCAGTACTTC.

The chain has TRBV6-1 and TRBJ1-4; 7 nucleotides match TRBD1. The CDR3 consists of 13 residues. Germline V gene data show CDR1 as MNHNS and CDR2 as SASEGT. The V gene end was trimmed by 9 bases and the J gene end by 7 bases; junction bases not matched to a gene: 8. In nucleotides, the CDR3 is TGTGCCAGTGAAAGGGGGCGGACTGAAAAACTGTTTTTT. This codes for CASERGRTEKLFF.

This chain links TRBV4-3 with TRBJ2-3; no reliable D call. CDR3 length equals 15 residues. The V gene's germline CDR1 is LGHNA and CDR2 YSLEER. Trimming took 0 bases from V and 4 from J, leaving 11 bases between them. The CDR3 sequence: CASSQEPGSADTQYF. Written as DNA, the CDR3 is TGCGCCAGCAGCCAAGAACCAGGTTCGGCAGATACGCAGTATTTT.

V is TRBV7-9 and J is TRBJ1-2; no definite D call. Germline V gives CDR1 SEHNR, CDR2 FQNEAQ (reference sequence). V dropped 5 bases and J dropped 10 bases, with 11 bases sitting between them. The CDR3 length is 11 residues. CDR3 DNA sequence: TGTGCCAGCAGCGATCTCAGTGACTACACCTTC. Translation gives CASSDLSDYTF.

The chain is built from TRBV10-3 and TRBJ2-2; no firm D call. V was pared by 6 bases and J by 5 bases, with 10 bases between. Germline CDR1 is ENHRY and CDR2 is SYGVKD. The CDR3 length is 13 residues. CDR3 nucleotides: TGTGCCATCAGCGACGGTGGTACCGGGGAGCTGTTTTTT. Translation gives CAISDGGTGELFF.

The chain is built from TRBV20-1 and TRBJ1-5; D not resolved. Germline V lookup: CDR1 DFQATT, CDR2 SNEGSKA (reference sequence). The CDR3 spans 14 residues. The germline V and J ends were trimmed by 2 bases and 2 bases, with 10 bases remaining between them. CDR3 DNA sequence: TGCAGTGCTAGACCCTTGACCGGCAATCAGCCCCAGCATTTT. Translating it yields CSARPLTGNQPQHF.

The rearrangement joins TRBV7-6 to TRBJ2-7; D unresolved. CDR3 size: 13 residues. Deletions cut 7 bases from V and 0 bases from J, with 10 bases between. Germline values: CDR1 SGHVS, CDR2 FNYEAQ. CDR3 sequence (DNA): TGTGCCAGCACCGAAGGAACCTCCTACGAGCAGTACTTC. Encoded protein: CASTEGTSYEQYF. Full variable domain (outside the CDR3, taken from reference TRBV7-6 and TRBJ2-7): GAGVSQSPRYKVTKRGQDVALRCDPISGHVSLYWYRQALGQGPEFLTYFNYEAQQDKSGLPNDRFSAERPEGSISTLTIQRTEQRDSAMYRCASTEGTSYEQYFGPGTRLTVT.

The chain couples TRBV4-1 to TRBJ2-1; D may be TRBD2 (7 bases). V was clipped by 0 bases and J by 8 bases, with 17 bases between them. The CDR3 spans 16 residues. Germline lookup yields CDR1 MGHRA and CDR2 YSYEKL. This CDR3 is CASSQDRGGGVDEQFF. The CDR3 region has the DNA TGCGCCAGCAGCCAAGATAGGGGGGGGGGTGTCGATGAGCAGTTCTTC.

This rearrangement joins TRBV28 to TRBJ1-4, with D possibly TRBD1 on 6 matching bases. CDR3 length: 13 amino acids. Trimming cost V 10 bases and J 16 bases, with 25 bases left between them. Germline V gene data show CDR1 as MDHEN and CDR2 as SYDVKM. The CDR3 coding sequence is TGTGCCACCTCAGGGGATAAGGGTCCGGGAGCGTTTTTT. Translation gives CATSGDKGPGAFF.

Comments on this clonotype: Because the CDR3's place on the DNA is in doubt, the DNA is left out and the CDR3 is given as listed by TCRdb. The rearrangement links TRBV7-5 to TRBJ2-1. TRBV7-5 is a pseudogene segment. With termini counted, the CDR3 has 18 amino acids. The CDR3 region is CISVSEASRRSSYNEQFF.

This clonotype was detected a few times. V gene TRBV4-1 combines with J gene TRBJ1-1; 9 bases line up with TRBD1. CDR1 is MGHRA, CDR2 YSYEKL, per germline. This CDR3 is built from 16 residues. The V and J ends lost 4 bases and 0 bases, in that order; junction bases with no gene match: 6. In DNA, the CDR3 is TGCGCCAGCAGCCCTACAACAGGGGGCATGAACACTGAAGCTTTCTTT. This translates into CASSPTTGGMNTEAFF.

This clonotype was observed many times. The V and J genes are TRBV7-2 and TRBJ2-7; possibly TRBD1 or TRBD2 for D (5 bases each). With 6 bases removed from V and 6 bases from J, the gap between germline ends came to 15 bases. The CDR3 totals 13 residues. The germline V gene has CDR1 SGHTA and CDR2 FQGNSA. CDR3 sequence reads: CASSSGTLGEQYV. DNA of the CDR3: TGTGCCAGCAGTTCCGGGACCCTAGGCGAGCAGTACGTC.

This clonotype was seen a few times. The J gene is TRBJ1-3, the V gene TRBV7-9; the D is unclear. V was trimmed by 1 base and J by 0 bases, leaving 10 bases between them. Germline V lookup: CDR1 SEHNR, CDR2 FQNEAQ (reference sequence). The CDR3 length is 16 residues. In DNA, the CDR3 is TGTGCCAGCAGCTTAGATGGTCCGAGCTCTGGAAACACCATATATTTT. This codes for CASSLDGPSSGNTIYF.

Many counts were recorded for this clonotype. The genes are TRBV27 and TRBJ1-6; the D is unclear. V lost 1 base, J lost 0 bases, and 10 bases lay in between. This CDR3 contains 17 residues. Germline V gene data show CDR1 as MNHEY and CDR2 as SMNVEV (reference sequence). The DNA of the CDR3 is TGTGCCAGCAGTTTATGGCAGCCGAGCTCCTATAATTCACCCCTCCACTTT. Its translation is CASSLWQPSSYNSPLHF.

The chain has TRBV6-5 and TRBJ1-1; D may be TRBD1 (6 bases). Trimming removed 4 bases from V and 6 bases from J, with 18 bases in between. The CDR3 is made up of 15 amino acids. Per the germline V gene, CDR1 is MNHEY and CDR2 is SVGAGI. The CDR3 region is CASSWSGGLDAEAFF. The DNA for the CDR3 is TGTGCCAGCAGTTGGTCGGGGGGCTTGGACGCTGAAGCTTTCTTT.